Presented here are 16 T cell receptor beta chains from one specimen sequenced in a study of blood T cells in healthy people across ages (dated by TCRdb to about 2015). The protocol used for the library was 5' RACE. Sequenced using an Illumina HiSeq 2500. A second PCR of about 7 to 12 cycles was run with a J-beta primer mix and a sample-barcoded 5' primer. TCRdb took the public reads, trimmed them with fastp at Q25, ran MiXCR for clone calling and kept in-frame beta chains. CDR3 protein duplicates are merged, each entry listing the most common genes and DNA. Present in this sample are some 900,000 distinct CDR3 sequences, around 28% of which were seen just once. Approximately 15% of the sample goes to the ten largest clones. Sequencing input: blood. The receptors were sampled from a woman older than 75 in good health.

The CDR3 loop reads CASSPRWSADTEAFF. The CDR3 nucleotides are TGTGCCAGCAGCCCGCGGTGGAGCGCGGACACTGAAGCTTTCTTT. The rearrangement links TRBV5-5 to TRBJ1-1; D remains ambiguous. The CDR3 has 15 amino acids. V dropped 4 bases and J dropped 3 bases, with 16 bases sitting between them. CDR1 SGHKS and CDR2 YYEKEE come from the germline V gene (reference sequence).

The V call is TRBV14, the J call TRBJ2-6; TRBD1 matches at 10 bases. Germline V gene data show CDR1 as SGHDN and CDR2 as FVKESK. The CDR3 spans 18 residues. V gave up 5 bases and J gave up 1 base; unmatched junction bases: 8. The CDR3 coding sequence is TGTGCCAGCAGCGCCATCGGGACAGGGGTGTCTGGGGCCAACGTCCTGACTTTC. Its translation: CASSAIGTGVSGANVLTF.

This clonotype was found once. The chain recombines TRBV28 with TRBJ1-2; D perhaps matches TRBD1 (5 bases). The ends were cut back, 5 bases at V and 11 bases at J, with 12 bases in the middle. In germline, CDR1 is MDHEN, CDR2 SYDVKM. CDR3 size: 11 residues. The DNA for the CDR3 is TGTGCCAGCAGTCCGCCACCAGGGTACACCTTC. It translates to CASSPPPGYTF.

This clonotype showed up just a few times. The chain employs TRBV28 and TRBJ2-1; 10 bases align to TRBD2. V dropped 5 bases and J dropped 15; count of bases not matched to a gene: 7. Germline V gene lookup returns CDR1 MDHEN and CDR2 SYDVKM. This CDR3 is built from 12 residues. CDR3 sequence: CASSVLAGDAFF. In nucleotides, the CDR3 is TGTGCCAGCAGTGTCCTAGCGGGGGACGCGTTCTTC.

Written as DNA, the CDR3 is TGTGCCAGCAGCTGGGGGACAGTCACTAACTATGGCTACACCTTC. Translating it yields CASSWGTVTNYGYTF. This chain uses TRBV7-9 with TRBJ1-2, with 7 bases fitting TRBD1. The germline CDR1 and CDR2 sequences are SEHNR and FQNEAQ (reference sequence). V lost 4 bases and J lost 0; bases outside the gene matches: 5. CDR3 length: 15 amino acids.

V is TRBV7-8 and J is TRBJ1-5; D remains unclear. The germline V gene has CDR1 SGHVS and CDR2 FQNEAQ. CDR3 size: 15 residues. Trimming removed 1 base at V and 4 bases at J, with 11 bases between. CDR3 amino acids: CASSLEERVNQPQHF. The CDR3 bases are TGTGCCAGCAGCTTAGAGGAGCGGGTTAATCAGCCCCAGCATTTT.

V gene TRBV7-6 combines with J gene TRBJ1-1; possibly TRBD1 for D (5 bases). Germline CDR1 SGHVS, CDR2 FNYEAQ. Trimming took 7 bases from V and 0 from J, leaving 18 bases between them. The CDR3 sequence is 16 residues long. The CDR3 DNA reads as TGTGCCAGCACCTCCCAAGGAGGGGCGCTGAACACTGAAGCTTTCTTT. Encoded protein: CASTSQGGALNTEAFF.

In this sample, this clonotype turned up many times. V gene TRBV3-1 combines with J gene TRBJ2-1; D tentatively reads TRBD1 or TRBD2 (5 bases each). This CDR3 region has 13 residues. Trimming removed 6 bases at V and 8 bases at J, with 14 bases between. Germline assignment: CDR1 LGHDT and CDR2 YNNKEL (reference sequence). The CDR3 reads CASREGMGHEQFF. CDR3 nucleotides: TGTGCCAGCAGGGAAGGGATGGGACATGAGCAGTTCTTC.

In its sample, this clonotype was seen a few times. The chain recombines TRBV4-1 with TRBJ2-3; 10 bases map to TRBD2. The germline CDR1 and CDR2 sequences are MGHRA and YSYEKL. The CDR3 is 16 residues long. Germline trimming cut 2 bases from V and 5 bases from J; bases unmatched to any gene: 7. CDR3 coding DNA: TGCGCCAGCAGCCAAAACAGCGGGGGGGCAGGAGATACGCAGTATTTT. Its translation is CASSQNSGGAGDTQYF.

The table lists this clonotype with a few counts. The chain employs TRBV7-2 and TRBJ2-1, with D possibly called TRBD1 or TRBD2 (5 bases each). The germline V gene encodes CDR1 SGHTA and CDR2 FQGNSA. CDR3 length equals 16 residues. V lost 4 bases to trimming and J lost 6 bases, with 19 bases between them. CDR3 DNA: TGTGCCAGCAGCTCCTTACCGGGACCTGGGAGCAATGAGCAGTTCTTC. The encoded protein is CASSSLPGPGSNEQFF.

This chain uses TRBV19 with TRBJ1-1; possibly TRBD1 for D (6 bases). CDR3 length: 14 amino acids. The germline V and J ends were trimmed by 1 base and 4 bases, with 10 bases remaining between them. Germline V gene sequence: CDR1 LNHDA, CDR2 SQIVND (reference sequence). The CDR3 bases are TGTGCCAGTAGTATAGGGAAAGGGGGCACTGAAGCTTTCTTT. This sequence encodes CASSIGKGGTEAFF.

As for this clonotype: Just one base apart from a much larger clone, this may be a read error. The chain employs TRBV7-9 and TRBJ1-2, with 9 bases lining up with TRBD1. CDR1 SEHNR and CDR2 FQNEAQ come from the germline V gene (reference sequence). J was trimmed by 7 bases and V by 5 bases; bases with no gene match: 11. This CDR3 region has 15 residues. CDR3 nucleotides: TGTGCCAGCAGCCCCGGGACAGGGAAGTTGGGTGGCTACACCTTC. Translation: CASSPGTGKLGGYTF.

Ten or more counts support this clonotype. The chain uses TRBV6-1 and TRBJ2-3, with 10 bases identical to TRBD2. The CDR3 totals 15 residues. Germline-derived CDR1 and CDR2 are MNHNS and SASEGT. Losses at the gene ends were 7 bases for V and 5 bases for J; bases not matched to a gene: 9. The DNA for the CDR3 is TGTGCCAGCACCCCCAGAGCGGGGGGGCTAGATACGCAGTATTTT. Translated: CASTPRAGGLDTQYF.

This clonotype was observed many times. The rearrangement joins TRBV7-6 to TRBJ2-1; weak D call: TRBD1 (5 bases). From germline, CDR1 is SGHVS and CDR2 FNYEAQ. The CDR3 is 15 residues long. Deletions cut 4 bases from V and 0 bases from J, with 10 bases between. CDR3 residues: CASSSGYASYNEQFF. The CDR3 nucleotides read TGTGCCAGCAGCTCAGGGTACGCCTCCTACAATGAGCAGTTCTTC.

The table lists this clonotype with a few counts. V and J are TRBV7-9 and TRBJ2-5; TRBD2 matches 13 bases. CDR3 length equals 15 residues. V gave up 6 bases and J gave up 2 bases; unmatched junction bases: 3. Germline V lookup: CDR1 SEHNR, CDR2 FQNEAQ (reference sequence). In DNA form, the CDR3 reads TGTGCCAGCAGGACTAGCGGGGGGAATCAAGAGACCCAGTACTTC. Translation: CASRTSGGNQETQYF.

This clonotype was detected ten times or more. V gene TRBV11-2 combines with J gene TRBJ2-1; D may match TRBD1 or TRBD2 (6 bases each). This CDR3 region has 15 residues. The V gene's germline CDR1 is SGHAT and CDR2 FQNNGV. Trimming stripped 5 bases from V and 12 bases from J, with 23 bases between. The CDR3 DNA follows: TGTGCCAGCAGCGCCGAGGGGGGCCGCCCCAAGTGGCAGTTCTTC. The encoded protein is CASSAEGGRPKWQFF.